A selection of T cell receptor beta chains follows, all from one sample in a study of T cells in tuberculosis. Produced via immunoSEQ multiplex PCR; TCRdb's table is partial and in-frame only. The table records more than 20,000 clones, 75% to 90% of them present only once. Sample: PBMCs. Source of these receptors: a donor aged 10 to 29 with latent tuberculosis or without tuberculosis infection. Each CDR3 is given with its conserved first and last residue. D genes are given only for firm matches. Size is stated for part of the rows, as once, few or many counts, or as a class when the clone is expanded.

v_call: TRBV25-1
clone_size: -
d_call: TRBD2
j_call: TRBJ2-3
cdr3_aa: CASLGLAADTQYF
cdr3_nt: TGTGCCAGCCTGGGACTAGCGGCAGATACGCAGTATTTT

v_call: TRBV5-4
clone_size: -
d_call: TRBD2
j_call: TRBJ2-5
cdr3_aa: CASSSPGGQETQYF
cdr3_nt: TGTGCCAGTAGCTCGCCGGGGGGACAAGAGACCCAGTACTTC

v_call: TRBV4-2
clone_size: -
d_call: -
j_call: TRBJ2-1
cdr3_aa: CASSEHNRENEQFF
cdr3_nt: TGTGCCAGCAGCGAACATAACAGGGAAAACGAGCAGTTCTTC

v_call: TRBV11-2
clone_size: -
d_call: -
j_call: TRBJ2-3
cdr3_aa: CASSLATGTSTDTQYF
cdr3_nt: TGTGCCAGCAGCTTAGCTACGGGAACTAGCACAGATACGCAGTATTTT

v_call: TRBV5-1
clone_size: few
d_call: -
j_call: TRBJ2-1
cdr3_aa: CASRHAGGRSYNEQFF
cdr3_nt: TGCGCCAGCAGACACGCCGGGGGTCGCTCCTACAATGAGCAGTTCTTC

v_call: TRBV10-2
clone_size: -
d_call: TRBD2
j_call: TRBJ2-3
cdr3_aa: CASRRGASGTDTQYF
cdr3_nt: TGCGCCAGCAGGCGGGGGGCTAGCGGCACAGATACGCAGTATTTT

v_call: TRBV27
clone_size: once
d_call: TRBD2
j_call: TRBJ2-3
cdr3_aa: CASSDLAGGTDTQYF
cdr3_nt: TGTGCCAGCAGTGACCTAGCGGGGGGCACAGATACGCAGTATTTT

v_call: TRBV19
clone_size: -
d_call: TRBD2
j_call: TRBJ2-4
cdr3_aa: CASSVSGTTNIQYF
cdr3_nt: TGTGCCAGTAGTGTCTCCGGGACTACCAACATTCAGTACTTC

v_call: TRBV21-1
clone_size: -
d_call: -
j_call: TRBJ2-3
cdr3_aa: CASSKDGAACTDTQYF
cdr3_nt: TGTGCCAGCAGCAAAGATGGGGCGGCCTGCACAGATACGCAGTATTTT

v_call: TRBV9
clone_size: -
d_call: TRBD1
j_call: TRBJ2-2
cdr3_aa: CASSGQGYGELFF
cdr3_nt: TGTGCCAGCAGCGGACAGGGGTACGGGGAGCTGTTTTTT

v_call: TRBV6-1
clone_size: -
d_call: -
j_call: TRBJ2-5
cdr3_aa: CASSEKGGVGTQYF
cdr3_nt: TGTGCCAGCAGTGAAAAGGGGGGGGTAGGGACCCAGTACTTC

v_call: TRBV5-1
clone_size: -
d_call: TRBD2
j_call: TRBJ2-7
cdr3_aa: CASGRSSGDEQYF
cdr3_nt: TGCGCCAGCGGTCGCTCTAGCGGGGACGAGCAGTACTTC

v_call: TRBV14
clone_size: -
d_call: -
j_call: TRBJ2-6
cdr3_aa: CASSSSRSGANVLTF
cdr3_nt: TGTGCCAGCTCTTCTTCCCGCTCTGGGGCCAACGTCCTGACTTTC

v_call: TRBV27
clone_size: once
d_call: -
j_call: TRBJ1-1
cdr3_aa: CASSPRGTEAFF
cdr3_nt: TGTGCCAGCAGCCCCCGGGGCACTGAAGCTTTCTTT

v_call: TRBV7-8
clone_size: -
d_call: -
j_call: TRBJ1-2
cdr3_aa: CASGPRDTTNYGYTF
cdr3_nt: TGTGCCAGCGGACCCAGGGACACGACTAACTATGGCTACACCTTC

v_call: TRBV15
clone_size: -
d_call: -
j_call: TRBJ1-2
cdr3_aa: CATSRDFGRATF
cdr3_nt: TGTGCCACCAGCAGAGATTTCGGCAGGGCTACCTTC

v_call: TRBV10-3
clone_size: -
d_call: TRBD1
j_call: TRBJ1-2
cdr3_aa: CAIMGPPGGYGYTF
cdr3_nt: TGTGCCATCATGGGCCCGCCAGGGGGCTATGGCTACACCTTC